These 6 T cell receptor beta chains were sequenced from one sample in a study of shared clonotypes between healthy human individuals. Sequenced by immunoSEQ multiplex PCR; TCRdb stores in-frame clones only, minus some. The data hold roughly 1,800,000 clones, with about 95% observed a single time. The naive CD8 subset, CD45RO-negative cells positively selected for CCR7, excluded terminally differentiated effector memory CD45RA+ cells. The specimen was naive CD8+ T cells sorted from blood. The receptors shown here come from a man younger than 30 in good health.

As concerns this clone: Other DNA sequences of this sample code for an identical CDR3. CDR3 nucleotide sequence: TGCGCCAGCAGCCAAGTGGTAGCGGGAGAGGAGACCCAGTACTTC. Protein sequence: CASSQVVAGEETQYF. The rearrangement uses TRBV4-3 and TRBJ2-5; 9 bases match TRBD2. This CDR3 contains 15 residues. Germline CDR1 reads LGHNA; CDR2 reads YSLEER. V trimming: 1 base; J trimming: 5 bases; junction bases outside the gene matches: 5.

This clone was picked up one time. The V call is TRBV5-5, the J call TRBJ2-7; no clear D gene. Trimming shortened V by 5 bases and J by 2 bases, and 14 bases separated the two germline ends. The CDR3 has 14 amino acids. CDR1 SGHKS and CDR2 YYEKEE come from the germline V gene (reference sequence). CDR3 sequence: CASRLTDPAYEQYF. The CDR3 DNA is TGTGCCAGCAGGCTGACCGATCCGGCCTACGAGCAGTACTTC. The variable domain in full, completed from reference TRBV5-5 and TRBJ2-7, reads DAGVTQSPTHLIKTRGQQVTLRCSPISGHKSVSWYQQVLGQGPQFIFQYYEKEERGRGNFPDRFSARQFPNYSSELNVNALLLGDSALYLCASRLTDPAYEQYFGPGTRLTVT.

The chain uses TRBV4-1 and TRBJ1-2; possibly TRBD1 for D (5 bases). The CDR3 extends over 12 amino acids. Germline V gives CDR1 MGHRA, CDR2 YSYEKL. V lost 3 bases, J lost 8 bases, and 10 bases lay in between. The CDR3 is CASSHGTGGYTF. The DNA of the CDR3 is TGCGCCAGCAGCCACGGGACGGGGGGCTACACCTTC.

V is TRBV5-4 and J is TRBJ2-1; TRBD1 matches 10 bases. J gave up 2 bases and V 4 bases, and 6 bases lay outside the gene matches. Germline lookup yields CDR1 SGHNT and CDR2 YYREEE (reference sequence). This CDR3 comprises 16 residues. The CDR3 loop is CASSAPGTGAYNEQFF. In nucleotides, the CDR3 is TGTGCCAGCAGCGCCCCCGGGACAGGGGCCTACAATGAGCAGTTCTTC.

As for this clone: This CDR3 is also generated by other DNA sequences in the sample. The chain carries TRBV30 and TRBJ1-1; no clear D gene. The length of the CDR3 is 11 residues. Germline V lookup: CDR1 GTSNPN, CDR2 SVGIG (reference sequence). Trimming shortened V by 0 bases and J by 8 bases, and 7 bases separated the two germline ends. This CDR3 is CAWSVGSEAFF. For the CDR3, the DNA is TGTGCCTGGAGTGTAGGCAGCGAAGCTTTCTTT.

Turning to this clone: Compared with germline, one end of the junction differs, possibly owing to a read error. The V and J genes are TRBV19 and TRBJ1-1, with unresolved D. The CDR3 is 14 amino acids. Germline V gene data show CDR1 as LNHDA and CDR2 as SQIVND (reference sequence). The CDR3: CASSIVEGFTEAFF. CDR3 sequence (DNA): TGTGCCAGCAGTATAGTCGAGGGCTTCACTGAAGCTTTCTTT.